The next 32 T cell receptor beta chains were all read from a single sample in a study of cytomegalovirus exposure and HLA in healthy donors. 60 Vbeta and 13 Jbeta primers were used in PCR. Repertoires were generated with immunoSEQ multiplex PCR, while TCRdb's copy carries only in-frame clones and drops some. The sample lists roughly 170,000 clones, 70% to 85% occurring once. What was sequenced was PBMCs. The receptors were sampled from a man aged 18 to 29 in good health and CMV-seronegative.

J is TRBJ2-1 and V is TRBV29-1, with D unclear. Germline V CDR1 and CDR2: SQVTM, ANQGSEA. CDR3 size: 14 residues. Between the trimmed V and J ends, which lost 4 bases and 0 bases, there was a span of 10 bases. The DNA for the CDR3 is TGCAGCGTTGTAGGCACTACCTCCTACAATGAGCAGTTCTTC. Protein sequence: CSVVGTTSYNEQFF.

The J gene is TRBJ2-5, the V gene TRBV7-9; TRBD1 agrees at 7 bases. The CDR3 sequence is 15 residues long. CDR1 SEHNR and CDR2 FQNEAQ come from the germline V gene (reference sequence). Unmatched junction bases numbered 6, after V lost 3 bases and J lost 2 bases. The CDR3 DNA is TGTGCCAGCAGCTTCGGACAGGTGGAACAAGAGACCCAGTACTTC. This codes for CASSFGQVEQETQYF.

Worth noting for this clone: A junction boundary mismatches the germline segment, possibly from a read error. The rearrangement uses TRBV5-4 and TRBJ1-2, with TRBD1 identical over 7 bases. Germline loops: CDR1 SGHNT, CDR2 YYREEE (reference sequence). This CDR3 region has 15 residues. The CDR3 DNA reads TGTGCCAGCAGCACCTCGACAGGGTACTTGTCTGGCTGCACCTTC. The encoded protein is CASSTSTGYLSGCTF.

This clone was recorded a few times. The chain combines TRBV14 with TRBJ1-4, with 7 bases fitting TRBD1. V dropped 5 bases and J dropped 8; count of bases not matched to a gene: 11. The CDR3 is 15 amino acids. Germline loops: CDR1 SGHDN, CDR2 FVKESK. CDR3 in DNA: TGTGCCAGCAGCTCCATACAGGGGCAATCAGAAAAACTGTTTTTT. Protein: CASSSIQGQSEKLFF.

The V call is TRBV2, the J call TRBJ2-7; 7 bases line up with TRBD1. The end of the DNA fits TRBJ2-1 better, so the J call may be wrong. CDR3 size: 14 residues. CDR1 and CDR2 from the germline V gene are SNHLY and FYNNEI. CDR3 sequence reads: CASRTGTVGNEQFF. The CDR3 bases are TGTGCCAGCAGGACCGGGACAGTAGGCAATGAGCAGTTCTTC.

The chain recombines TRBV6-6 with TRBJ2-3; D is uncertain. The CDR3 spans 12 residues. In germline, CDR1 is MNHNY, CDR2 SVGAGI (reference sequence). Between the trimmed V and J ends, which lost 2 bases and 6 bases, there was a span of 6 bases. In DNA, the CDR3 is TGTGCCAGCAGTTACGAGTGGGATACGCAGTATTTT. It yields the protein CASSYEWDTQYF.

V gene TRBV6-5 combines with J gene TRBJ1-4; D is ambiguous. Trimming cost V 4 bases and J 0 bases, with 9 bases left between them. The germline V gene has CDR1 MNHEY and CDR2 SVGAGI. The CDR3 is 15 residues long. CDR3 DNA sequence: TGTGCCAGCAGTTTGAGGGCAGCAACTAATGAAAAACTGTTTTTT. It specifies CASSLRAATNEKLFF.

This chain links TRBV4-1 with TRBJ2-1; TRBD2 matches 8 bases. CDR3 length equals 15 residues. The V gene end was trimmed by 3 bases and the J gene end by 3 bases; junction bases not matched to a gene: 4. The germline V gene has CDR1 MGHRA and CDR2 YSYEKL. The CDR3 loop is CASSQGGTSYNEQFF. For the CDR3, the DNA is TGCGCCAGCAGCCAGGGTGGGACTAGCTACAATGAGCAGTTCTTC.

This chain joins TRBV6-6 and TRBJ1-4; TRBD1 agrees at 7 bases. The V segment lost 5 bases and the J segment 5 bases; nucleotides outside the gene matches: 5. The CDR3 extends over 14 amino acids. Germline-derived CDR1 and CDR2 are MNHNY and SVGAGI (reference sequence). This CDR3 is CASSMTGQNEKLFF. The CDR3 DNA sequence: TGTGCCAGCAGTATGACAGGGCAGAATGAAAAACTGTTTTTT.

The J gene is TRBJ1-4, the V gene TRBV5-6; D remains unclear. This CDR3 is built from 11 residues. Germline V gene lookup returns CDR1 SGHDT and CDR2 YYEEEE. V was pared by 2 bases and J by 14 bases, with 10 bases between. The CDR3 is CASSLSGPLFF. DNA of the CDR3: TGTGCCAGCAGCTTATCAGGTCCCCTGTTTTTT.

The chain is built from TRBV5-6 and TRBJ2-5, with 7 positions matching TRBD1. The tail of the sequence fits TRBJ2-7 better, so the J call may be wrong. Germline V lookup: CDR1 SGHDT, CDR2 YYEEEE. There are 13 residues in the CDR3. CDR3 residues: CASSLDRGREQYF. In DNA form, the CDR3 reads TGTGCCAGCAGCTTGGACAGGGGACGCGAGCAGTACTTC.

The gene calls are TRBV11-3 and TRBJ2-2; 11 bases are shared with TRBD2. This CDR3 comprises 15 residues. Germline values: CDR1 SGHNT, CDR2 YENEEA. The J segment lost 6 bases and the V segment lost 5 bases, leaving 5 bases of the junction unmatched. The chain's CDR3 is CASSHTSGSAGELFF. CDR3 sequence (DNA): TGTGCCAGCAGCCACACTAGCGGGAGCGCCGGGGAGCTGTTTTTT.

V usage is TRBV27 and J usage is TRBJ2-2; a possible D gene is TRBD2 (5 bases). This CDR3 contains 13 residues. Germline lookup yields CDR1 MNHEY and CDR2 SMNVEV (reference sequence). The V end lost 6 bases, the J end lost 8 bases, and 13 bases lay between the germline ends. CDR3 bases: TGTGCCAGCAGATGGACTGGTTCGGGGGAGCTGTTTTTT. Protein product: CASRWTGSGELFF.

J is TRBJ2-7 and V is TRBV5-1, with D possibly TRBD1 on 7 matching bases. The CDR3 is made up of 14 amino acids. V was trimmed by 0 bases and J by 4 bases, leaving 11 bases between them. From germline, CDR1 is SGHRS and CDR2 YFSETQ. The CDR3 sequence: CASSLGQGGYEQYF. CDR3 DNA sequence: TGCGCCAGCAGCTTGGGGCAGGGGGGATACGAGCAGTACTTC.

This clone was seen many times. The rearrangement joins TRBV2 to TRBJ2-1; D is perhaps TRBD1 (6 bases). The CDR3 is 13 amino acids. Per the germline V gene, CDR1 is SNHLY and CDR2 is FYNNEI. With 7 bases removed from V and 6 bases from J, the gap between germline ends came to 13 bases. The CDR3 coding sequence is TGTGCCAGCAACGGGGTGGGGGCCAATGAGCAGTTCTTC. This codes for CASNGVGANEQFF. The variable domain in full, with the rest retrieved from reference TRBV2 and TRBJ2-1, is EPEVTQTPSHQVTQMGQEVILRCVPISNHLYFYWYRQILGQKVEFLVSFYNNEISEKSEIFDDQFSVERPDGSNFTLKIRSTKLEDSAMYFCASNGVGANEQFFGPGTRLTVL.

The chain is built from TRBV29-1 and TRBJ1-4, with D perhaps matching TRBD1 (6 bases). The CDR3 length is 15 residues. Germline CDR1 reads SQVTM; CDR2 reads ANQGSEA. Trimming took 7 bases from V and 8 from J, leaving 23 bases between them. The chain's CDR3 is CSAGAGAPVKEKLFF. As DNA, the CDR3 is TGCAGCGCCGGGGCGGGGGCTCCTGTTAAGGAAAAACTGTTTTTT.

The DNA of the CDR3 is TGTGCCAGCGGCCCAGGGACAGAAGCCTACGAGCAGTACTTC. Its translation: CASGPGTEAYEQYF. V and J are TRBV27 and TRBJ2-7, with 7 bases fitting TRBD1. Germline CDR1 MNHEY, CDR2 SMNVEV (reference sequence). This CDR3 is built from 14 residues. J was trimmed by 2 bases and V by 8 bases; bases with no gene match: 9.

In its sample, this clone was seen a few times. DNA for the CDR3: TGTGCCAGCAGCGTAGCTGCGGGGGCGGCTGGAAACACCATATATTTT. It encodes CASSVAAGAAGNTIYF. The V and J genes are TRBV9 and TRBJ1-3; D is possibly TRBD1 (6 bases). Germline CDR1 is SGDLS and CDR2 is YYNGEE. This CDR3 has 16 residues. Trimming cost V 0 bases and J 2 bases, with 12 bases left between them.

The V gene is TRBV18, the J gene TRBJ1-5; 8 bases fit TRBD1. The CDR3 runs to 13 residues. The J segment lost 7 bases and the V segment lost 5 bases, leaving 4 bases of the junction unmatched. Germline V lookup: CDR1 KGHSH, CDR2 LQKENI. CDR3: CASSSDRVQPQHF. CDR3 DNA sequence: TGTGCCAGCTCATCGGACAGGGTACAGCCCCAGCATTTT. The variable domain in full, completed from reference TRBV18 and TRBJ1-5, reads NAGVMQNPRHLVRRRGQEARLRCSPMKGHSHVYWYRQLPEEGLKFMVYLQKENIIDESGMPKERFSAEFPKEGPSILRIQQVVRGDSAAYFCASSSDRVQPQHFGDGTRLSIL.

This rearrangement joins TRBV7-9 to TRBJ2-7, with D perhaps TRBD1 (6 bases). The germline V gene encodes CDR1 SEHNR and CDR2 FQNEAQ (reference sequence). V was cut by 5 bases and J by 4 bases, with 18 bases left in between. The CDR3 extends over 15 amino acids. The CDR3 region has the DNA TGTGCCAGCAGCACTCCTACAGGGCACGGTTACGAGCAGTACTTC. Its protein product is CASSTPTGHGYEQYF.

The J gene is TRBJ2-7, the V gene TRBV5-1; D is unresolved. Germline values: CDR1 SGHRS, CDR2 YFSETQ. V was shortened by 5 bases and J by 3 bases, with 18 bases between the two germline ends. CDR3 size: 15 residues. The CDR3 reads CASSPRPARGYEQYF. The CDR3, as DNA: TGCGCCAGCAGTCCCCGACCGGCGCGCGGCTACGAGCAGTACTTC. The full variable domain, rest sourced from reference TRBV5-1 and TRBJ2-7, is KAGVTQTPRYLIKTRGQQVTLSCSPISGHRSVSWYQQTPGQGLQFLFEYFSETQRNKGNFPGRFSGRQFSNSRSEMNVSTLELGDSALYLCASSPRPARGYEQYFGPGTRLTVT.

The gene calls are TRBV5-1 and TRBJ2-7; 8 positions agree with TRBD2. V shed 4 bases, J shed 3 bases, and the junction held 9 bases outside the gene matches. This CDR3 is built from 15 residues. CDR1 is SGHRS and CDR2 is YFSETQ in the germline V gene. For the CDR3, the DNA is TGCGCCAGCAGCCCCGGCGGGGGGCGCGACTACGAGCAGTACTTC. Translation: CASSPGGGRDYEQYF.

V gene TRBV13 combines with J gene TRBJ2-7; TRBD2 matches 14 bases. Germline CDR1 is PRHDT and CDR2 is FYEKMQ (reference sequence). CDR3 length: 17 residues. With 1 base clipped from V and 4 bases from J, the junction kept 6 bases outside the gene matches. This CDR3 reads CASSLVGTSGSSYEQYF. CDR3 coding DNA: TGTGCCAGCAGCTTAGTGGGGACTAGCGGGAGTTCTTACGAGCAGTACTTC.

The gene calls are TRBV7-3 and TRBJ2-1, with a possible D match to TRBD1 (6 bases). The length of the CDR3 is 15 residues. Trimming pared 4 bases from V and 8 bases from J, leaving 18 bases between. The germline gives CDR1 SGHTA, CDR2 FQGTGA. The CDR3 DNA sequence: TGTGCCAGCAGCTCTCTAGCAGGGGTTTTGGATGAGCAGTTCTTC. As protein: CASSSLAGVLDEQFF. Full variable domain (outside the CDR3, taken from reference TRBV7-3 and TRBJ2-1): GAGVSQTPSNKVTEKGKYVELRCDPISGHTALYWYRQSLGQGPEFLIYFQGTGAADDSGLPNDRFFAVRPEGSVSTLKIQRTERGDSAVYLCASSSLAGVLDEQFFGPGTRLTVL.

The CDR3: CASSPLLGNMNTEAFF. CDR3 sequence (DNA): TGTGCCAGTAGTCCCCTCCTCGGGAACATGAACACTGAAGCTTTCTTT. The V and J genes are TRBV19 and TRBJ1-1; D is unresolved. The CDR3 has 16 amino acids. With 5 bases removed from V and 0 bases from J, the gap between germline ends came to 16 bases. CDR1 and CDR2 from the germline V gene are LNHDA and SQIVND (reference sequence).

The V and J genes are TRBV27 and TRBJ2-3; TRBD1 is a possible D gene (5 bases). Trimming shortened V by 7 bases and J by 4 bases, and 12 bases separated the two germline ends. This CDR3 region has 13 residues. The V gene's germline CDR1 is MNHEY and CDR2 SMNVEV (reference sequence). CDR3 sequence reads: CASNPQGADTQYF. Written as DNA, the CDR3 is TGTGCCAGCAACCCGCAGGGCGCAGATACGCAGTATTTT.

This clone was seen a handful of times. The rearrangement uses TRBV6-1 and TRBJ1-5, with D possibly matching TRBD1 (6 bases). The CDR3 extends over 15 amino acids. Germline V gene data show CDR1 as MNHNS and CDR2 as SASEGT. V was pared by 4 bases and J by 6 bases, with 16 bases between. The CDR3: CASSVLRGDGQPQHF. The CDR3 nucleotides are TGTGCCAGCAGTGTACTCAGGGGAGATGGTCAGCCCCAGCATTTT.

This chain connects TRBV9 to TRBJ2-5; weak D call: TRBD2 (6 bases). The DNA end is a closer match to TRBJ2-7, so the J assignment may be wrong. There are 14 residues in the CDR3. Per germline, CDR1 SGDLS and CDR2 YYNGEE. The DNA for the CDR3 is TGTGCCAGCAGCCCCGACGGGGGTCCCTACGAGCAGTACTTC. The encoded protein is CASSPDGGPYEQYF.

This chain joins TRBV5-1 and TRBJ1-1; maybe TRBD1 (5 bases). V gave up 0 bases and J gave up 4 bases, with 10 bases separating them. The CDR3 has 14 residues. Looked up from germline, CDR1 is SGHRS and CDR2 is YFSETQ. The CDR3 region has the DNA TGCGCCAGCAGCTTGGACTCAGGGTCCACTGAAGCTTTCTTT. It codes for CASSLDSGSTEAFF. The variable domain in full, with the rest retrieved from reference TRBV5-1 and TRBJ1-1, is KAGVTQTPRYLIKTRGQQVTLSCSPISGHRSVSWYQQTPGQGLQFLFEYFSETQRNKGNFPGRFSGRQFSNSRSEMNVSTLELGDSALYLCASSLDSGSTEAFFGQGTRLTVV.

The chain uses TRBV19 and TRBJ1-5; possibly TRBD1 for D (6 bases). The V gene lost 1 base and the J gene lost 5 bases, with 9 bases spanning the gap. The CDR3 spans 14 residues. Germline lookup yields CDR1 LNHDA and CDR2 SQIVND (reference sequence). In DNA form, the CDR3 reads TGTGCCAGTAGTATAGGGACAGTCCATCAGCCCCAGCATTTT. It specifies CASSIGTVHQPQHF.

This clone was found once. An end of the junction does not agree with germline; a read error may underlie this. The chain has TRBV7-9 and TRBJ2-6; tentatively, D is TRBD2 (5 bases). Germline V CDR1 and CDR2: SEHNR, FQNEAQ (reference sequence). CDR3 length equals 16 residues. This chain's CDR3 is CSSSLLGRGGANVLTF. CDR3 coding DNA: TGTTCCAGCAGCCTACTCGGTCGGGGTGGGGCCAACGTCCTGACTTTC.

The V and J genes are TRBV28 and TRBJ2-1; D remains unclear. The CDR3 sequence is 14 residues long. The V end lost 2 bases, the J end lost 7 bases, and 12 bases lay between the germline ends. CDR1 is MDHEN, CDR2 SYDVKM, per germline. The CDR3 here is CASSLRNSINEQFF. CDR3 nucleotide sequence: TGTGCCAGCAGTTTACGTAACTCGATAAATGAGCAGTTCTTC.